A selection of T cell receptor beta chains follows, all from one sample in a study of T cell responses to AZD1222 COVID-19 vaccine. Profiled with immunoSEQ multiplex PCR; TCRdb holds only in-frame clones, not every one. This table holds about 210,000 clones, approximately 94% found once. Sequencing was performed on peripheral blood, taken 28 days after the second dose of the MenACWY control vaccine. The receptors originated from an adult who received the MenACWY meningococcal vaccine as a control. The CDR3 runs from the conserved cysteine through the conserved F or W. D genes are given only for firm matches. Size is stated for part of the rows, as once, few or many counts, or as a class when the clone is expanded.

TRBV28	TRBJ1-1	NA	NA	TGTGCCAGCAGTCTATCTACTCCGGGACAGAACACTGAAGCTTTCTTT	CASSLSTPGQNTEAFF
TRBV3-1/TRBV3-2	TRBJ1-2	NA	NA	TGTGCCAGCAGCCAAGTCCCGGTGGAAGGCTACACCTTC	CASSQVPVEGYTF
TRBV5-1	TRBJ1-1	TRBD1	NA	TGCGCCAGCAGCTTGGACACAGGGGCGGACACTGAAGCTTTCTTT	CASSLDTGADTEAFF
TRBV29-1	TRBJ1-1	NA	NA	TGCAGCGTTGAGGGAACAACAGGGAACGCTTTCTTT	CSVEGTTGNAFF
TRBV6-4	TRBJ2-1	NA	NA	TGTGCCAGCAGAGCTCAGGGAGGCTCCTACAATGAGCAGTTCTTC	CASRAQGGSYNEQFF
TRBV27	TRBJ2-3	TRBD2	NA	TGTGCCAGCGGGACTAGCGGGAGGGACACAGATACGCAGTATTTT	CASGTSGRDTDTQYF
TRBV28	TRBJ1-6	NA	NA	TGTGCCAGCAGTACCTCCGGGGGCGGGAATTCACCCCTCCACTTT	CASSTSGGGNSPLHF
TRBV6-5	TRBJ2-7	NA	NA	TGTGCCCTAGCTCAGTCCTACGAGCAGTACTTC	CALAQSYEQYF
TRBV7-9	TRBJ1-1	NA	NA	TGTGCCAGCAGGGGAACAGGGAACACTGAAGCTTTCTTT	CASRGTGNTEAFF
TRBV7-9	TRBJ2-7	TRBD2	NA	TGTGCCAGCGGTATTAGCGGGAGGTACGAGCAGTACTTC	CASGISGRYEQYF
TRBV5-1	TRBJ1-2	TRBD1	NA	TGCGCCAGCAGCTCCCCCCCGGGACAGGGGGGGAATGGCTACACCTTC	CASSSPPGQGGNGYTF
TRBV10-3	TRBJ2-4	NA	NA	TGTGCCATCAGTGAGTCAGGGACCAGGACCTTAGCCAAAAACATTCAGTACTTC	CAISESGTRTLAKNIQYF
TRBV3-1/TRBV3-2	TRBJ2-5	NA	NA	TGTGCCAGCAGCCAAGAGGTGGCCCAGGGGGAGACCCAGTACTTC	CASSQEVAQGETQYF
TRBV27	TRBJ2-1	NA	NA	TGTGCCAGCATGGGAAATTACAATGAGCAGTTCTTC	CASMGNYNEQFF
TRBV10-1	TRBJ2-2	TRBD1	NA	TGCGCCAGCAGTGACCGGACAGGGTTGGTTTTTTCGTACACCGGGGAGCTGTTTTTT	CASSDRTGLVFSYTGELFF
TRBV2	TRBJ1-5	NA	NA	TGTGCCAGCGACAGATATAGCAATCAGCCCCAGCATTTT	CASDRYSNQPQHF
TRBV28	TRBJ1-6	NA	NA	TGTGCCAGCAGTTTATTTCCGCCCCTCCACTTT	CASSLFPPLHF
TRBV6-5	TRBJ2-7	NA	NA	TGTGCCAGCCGATTTGGCCTATTAACGGGGGAGCAGTACTTC	CASRFGLLTGEQYF
TRBV7-2	TRBJ1-4	NA	NA	TGTGCCAGCAGCTTAATGTCGGATGAAAAACTGTTTTTT	CASSLMSDEKLFF
TRBV18	TRBJ1-1	NA	NA	TGTGCCAGCTCACCAGCAGGCCAGAACACTGAAGCTTTCTTT	CASSPAGQNTEAFF
TRBV6-6	TRBJ2-7	TRBD2	once	TGTGCCAGCAGCCGGACTAGCGGGTCCTACGAGCAGTACTTC	CASSRTSGSYEQYF
TRBV2	TRBJ1-5	NA	NA	TGTGCCAGCAGAGATCAGAATAGCAATCAGCCCCAGCATTTT	CASRDQNSNQPQHF
TRBV5-8	TRBJ2-2	NA	NA	TGTGCCAGCAGCTTGTGGCGAGGGGCTGGTACCGGGGAGCTGTTTTTT	CASSLWRGAGTGELFF
TRBV28	TRBJ1-2	NA	NA	TGTGCCAGCAGTTTGGGCGGGACCTCGGAGCAGGGCACCTTC	CASSLGGTSEQGTF
TRBV5-4	TRBJ1-2	TRBD1	NA	TGTGCCAGCAGCTCGGGACAGGGAGGTCATGGCTACACCTTC	CASSSGQGGHGYTF
TRBV11-3	TRBJ2-7	TRBD1	NA	TGTGCCAGCAGCCCTACGGGACAGGTCTACGAGCAGTACTTC	CASSPTGQVYEQYF
TRBV6-5	TRBJ2-2	TRBD2	NA	TGTGCCAGCAGCGGACTAGCGGCGAACACCGGGGAGCTGTTTTTT	CASSGLAANTGELFF
TRBV4-1	TRBJ1-4	NA	NA	TGCGCCAGCAGCCTGGAGGCAGGGCCTAATGAAAAACTGTTTTTT	CASSLEAGPNEKLFF
TRBV3-1/TRBV3-2	TRBJ1-6	TRBD1	once	TGTGCCAGCAGCCAAGGGGGACAGGGAGGGGATAATTCACCCCTCCACTTT	CASSQGGQGGDNSPLHF
TRBV28	TRBJ2-1	NA	once	TGTGCCAGCAGCCGCGGGGCAGAGCAGTTCTTC	CASSRGAEQFF
TRBV3-1/TRBV3-2	TRBJ2-3	NA	NA	TGTGCCAGCTCCAAACAGGGCGGGGGAGATACAGATACGCAGTATTTT	CASSKQGGGDTDTQYF
TRBV3-1/TRBV3-2	TRBJ1-6	NA	NA	TGTGCCAGCAGCCAAAATTCACCCCTCCACTTT	CASSQNSPLHF
TRBV6-5	TRBJ2-7	TRBD2	NA	TGTGCCAGCAGGGGACTAGCGGGAGGACTCGAGCAGTACTTC	CASRGLAGGLEQYF
TRBV4-3	TRBJ1-2	NA	NA	TGCGCCAGCAGCCGGGAAGGGAACTATGGCTACACCTTC	CASSREGNYGYTF
TRBV28	TRBJ1-5	NA	NA	TGTGCCAGCAGTTTATCTATCCGAAATCAGCCCCAGCATTTT	CASSLSIRNQPQHF
TRBV28	TRBJ2-5	NA	NA	TGTGCCAGCAGGACCAGACAGGGAGGCCAAGAGACCCAGTACTTC	CASRTRQGGQETQYF
TRBV28	TRBJ2-2	NA	NA	TGTGCCAGCAGTTTGGGGTTTGGCACCGGGGAGCTGTTTTTT	CASSLGFGTGELFF
TRBV19	TRBJ2-3	NA	NA	TGTGCCAGTTCTGACCAGGGGGGATACACAGATACGCAGTATTTT	CASSDQGGYTDTQYF
TRBV7-9	TRBJ1-4	NA	NA	TGTGCCAGCAGGCAGCGGGGTGAAAAACTGTTTTTT	CASRQRGEKLFF
TRBV6-5	TRBJ2-5	NA	NA	TGTGCCACCGCGTCACTAGTTCAAGAGACCCAGTACTTC	CATASLVQETQYF
TRBV3-1/TRBV3-2	TRBJ1-4	NA	NA	TGTGCCAGCAGCCAAGGGTGGAAACTGTTTTTT	CASSQGWKLFF
TRBV6-1	TRBJ2-2	NA	NA	TGTGCCAGCAGTGAACTTAGTAGCGCCGGGGAGCTGTTTTTT	CASSELSSAGELFF
TRBV5-1	TRBJ2-7	TRBD1	NA	TGCGCCAGCAGCTTGGCCTCGACAGGGACCTACGAGCAGTACTTC	CASSLASTGTYEQYF
TRBV2	TRBJ2-7	NA	NA	TGTGCCAGCAGTGACACCTACGAGCAGTACTTC	CASSDTYEQYF
TRBV27	TRBJ1-2	NA	NA	TGTGCCAGCAGTTTAACTCTCGGACAGTGGAGCTATGGCTACACCTTC	CASSLTLGQWSYGYTF
TRBV6-2/TRBV6-3	TRBJ2-5	NA	NA	TGTGCCAGCAGTTCTACGGGACTCAGAGGAGAGACCCAGTACTTC	CASSSTGLRGETQYF
TRBV29-1	TRBJ2-7	TRBD2	NA	TGCAGCGTCTCCGGGACTAAACGGGACGAGCAGTACTTC	CSVSGTKRDEQYF
TRBV6-5	TRBJ1-4	NA	NA	TGTGCCAGCAGTTATGGCAGGGCAAAGGAAAAACTGTTTTTT	CASSYGRAKEKLFF